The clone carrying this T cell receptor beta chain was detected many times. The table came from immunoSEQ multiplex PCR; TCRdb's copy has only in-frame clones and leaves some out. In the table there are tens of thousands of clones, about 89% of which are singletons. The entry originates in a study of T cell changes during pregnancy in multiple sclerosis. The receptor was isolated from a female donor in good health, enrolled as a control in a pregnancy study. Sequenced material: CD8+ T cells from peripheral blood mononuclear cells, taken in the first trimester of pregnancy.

CDR3 nucleotides: TGTGCCAGCAGGGCAGAGCGGGGCCACACAGATACGCAGTATTTT. Translated: CASRAERGHTDTQYF. J is TRBJ2-3 and V is TRBV5-8; 7 nucleotides line up with TRBD2. V dropped 5 bases and J dropped 2; count of bases not matched to a gene: 8. This CDR3 region has 15 residues. Germline assignment: CDR1 SGHTS and CDR2 YDEGEE.